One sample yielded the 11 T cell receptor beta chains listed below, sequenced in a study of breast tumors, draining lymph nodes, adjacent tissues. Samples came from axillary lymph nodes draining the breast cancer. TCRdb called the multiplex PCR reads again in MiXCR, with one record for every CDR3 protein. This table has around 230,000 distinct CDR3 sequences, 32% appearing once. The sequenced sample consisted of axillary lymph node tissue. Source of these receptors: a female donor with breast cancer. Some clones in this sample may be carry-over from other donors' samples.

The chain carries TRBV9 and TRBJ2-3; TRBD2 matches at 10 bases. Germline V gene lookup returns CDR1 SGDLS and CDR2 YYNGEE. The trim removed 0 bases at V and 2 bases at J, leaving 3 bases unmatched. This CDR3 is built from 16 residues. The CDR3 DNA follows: TGTGCCAGCAGCGTAGAAGCGGGGGGGGACACAGATACGCAGTATTTT. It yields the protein CASSVEAGGDTDTQYF.

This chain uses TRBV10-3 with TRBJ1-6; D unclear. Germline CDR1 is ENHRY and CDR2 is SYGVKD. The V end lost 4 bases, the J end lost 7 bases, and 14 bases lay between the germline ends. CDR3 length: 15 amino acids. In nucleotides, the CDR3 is TGTGCCATCAGTGTGCCCGGGAGCGAAAATTCACCCCTCCACTTT. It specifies CAISVPGSENSPLHF.

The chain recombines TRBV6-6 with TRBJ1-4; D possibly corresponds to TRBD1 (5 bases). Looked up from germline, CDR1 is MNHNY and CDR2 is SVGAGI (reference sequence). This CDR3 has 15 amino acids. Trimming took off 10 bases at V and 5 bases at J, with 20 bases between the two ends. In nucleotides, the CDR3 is TGTGCCACCGATCTTACCGGGACGGAGAATGAAAAACTGTTTTTT. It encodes CATDLTGTENEKLFF.

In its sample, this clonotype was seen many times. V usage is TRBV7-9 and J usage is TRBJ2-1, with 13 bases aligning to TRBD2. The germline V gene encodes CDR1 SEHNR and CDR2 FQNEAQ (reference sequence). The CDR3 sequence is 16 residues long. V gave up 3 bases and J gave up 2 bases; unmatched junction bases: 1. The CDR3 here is CASSFGLAGAYNEQFF. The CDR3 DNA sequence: TGTGCCAGCAGCTTCGGACTAGCGGGAGCCTACAATGAGCAGTTCTTC. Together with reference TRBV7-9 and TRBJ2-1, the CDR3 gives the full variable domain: DTGVSQNPRHKITKRGQNVTFRCDPISEHNRLYWYRQTLGQGPEFLTYFQNEAQLEKSRLLSDRFSAERPKGSFSTLEIQRTEQGDSAMYLCASSFGLAGAYNEQFFGPGTRLTVL.

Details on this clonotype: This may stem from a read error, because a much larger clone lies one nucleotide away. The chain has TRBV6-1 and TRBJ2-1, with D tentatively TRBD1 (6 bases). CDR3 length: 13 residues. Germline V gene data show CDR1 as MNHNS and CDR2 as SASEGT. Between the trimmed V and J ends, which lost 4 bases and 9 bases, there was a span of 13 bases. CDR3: CASSGGQDREQFF. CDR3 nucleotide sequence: TGTGCCAGCAGTGGGGGGCAGGATCGTGAGCAGTTCTTC.

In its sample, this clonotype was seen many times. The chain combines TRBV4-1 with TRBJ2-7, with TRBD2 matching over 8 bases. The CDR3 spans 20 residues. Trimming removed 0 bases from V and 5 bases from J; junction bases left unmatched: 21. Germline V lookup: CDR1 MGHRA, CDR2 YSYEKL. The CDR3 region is CASSQEGQWGRGRIPHEQYF. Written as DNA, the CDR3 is TGCGCCAGCAGCCAAGAAGGGCAATGGGGGCGCGGGAGGATTCCCCACGAGCAGTACTTC.

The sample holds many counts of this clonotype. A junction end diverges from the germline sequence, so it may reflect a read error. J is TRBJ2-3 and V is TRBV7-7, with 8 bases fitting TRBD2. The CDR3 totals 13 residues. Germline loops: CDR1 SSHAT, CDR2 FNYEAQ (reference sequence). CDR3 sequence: CASSSGRADTQYF. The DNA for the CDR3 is TGTGCTAGCAGCTCCGGGAGGGCAGATACGCAGTATTTT.

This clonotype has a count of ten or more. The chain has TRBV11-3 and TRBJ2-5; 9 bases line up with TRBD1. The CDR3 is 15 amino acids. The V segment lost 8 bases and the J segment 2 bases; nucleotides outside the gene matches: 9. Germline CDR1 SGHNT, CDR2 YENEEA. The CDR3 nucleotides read TGTGCCAGCTCACAGGGGGCCACCTATCAAGAGACCCAGTACTTC. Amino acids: CASSQGATYQETQYF.

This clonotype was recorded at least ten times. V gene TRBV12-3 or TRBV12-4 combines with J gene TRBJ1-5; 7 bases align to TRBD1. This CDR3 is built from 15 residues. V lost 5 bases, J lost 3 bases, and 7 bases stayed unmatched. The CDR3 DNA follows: TGTGCCAGCAGTACCCGGGACAGCTACAATCAGCCCCAGCATTTT. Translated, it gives CASSTRDSYNQPQHF.

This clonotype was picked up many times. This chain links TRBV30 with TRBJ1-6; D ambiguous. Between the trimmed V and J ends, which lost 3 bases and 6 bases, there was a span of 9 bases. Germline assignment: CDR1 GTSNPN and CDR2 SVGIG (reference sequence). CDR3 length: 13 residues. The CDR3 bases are TGTGCCTGGAGCCGGGTACCTAATTCACCCCTCCACTTT. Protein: CAWSRVPNSPLHF.

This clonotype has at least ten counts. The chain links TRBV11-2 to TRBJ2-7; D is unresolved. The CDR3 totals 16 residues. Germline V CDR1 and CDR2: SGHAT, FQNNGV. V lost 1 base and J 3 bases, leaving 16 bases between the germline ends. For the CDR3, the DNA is TGTGCCAGCAGCTTAGGGTCGGGTCAATCTTACTACGAGCAGTACTTC. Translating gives CASSLGSGQSYYEQYF.